The clone carrying this TCR beta chain appeared once. Its antigen is as yet unknown. These data come from a study of shared clonotypes between healthy human individuals. Study overall: Three CD4 naive, three CD4 memory, two CD8 naive and one CD8 memory plate were used per donor. Study-level points and caveats: In general, naive subsets displayed greater estimated richness than memory subsets did.

Replicate PCRs for sorted subsets used 200 ng DNA; this equaled around 29,000 T cell genomes. The table came from immunoSEQ multiplex PCR; TCRdb's copy has only in-frame clones and leaves some out. The sample comprises around 1,000,000 clones, 60% to 85% of which are singletons, and about 0.89% rests with the top ten. The sequenced sample was memory CD4+ T cells from PBMCs. As to subset: CD45RA-negative fraction. This receptor was identified in a man aged 18-30 years in good health. Some clones in this sample may be carry-over from other donors' samples.

CDR3 loop: CASSIPGTGAHEQYF. DNA for the CDR3: TGTGCCAGTAGTATTCCCGGGACAGGGGCCCACGAGCAGTACTTC. The chain is built from TRBV19 and TRBJ2-7; 10 bases line up with TRBD1. Germline trimming cut 3 bases from V and 5 bases from J; bases unmatched to any gene: 7. The CDR3 sequence is 15 residues long. Germline V gene lookup returns CDR1 LNHDA and CDR2 SQIVND (reference sequence).